Each of the 27 T cell receptor beta chains below was sequenced from the same sample in a study of T cells after yellow fever vaccination. TCRdb independently ran MiXCR on the 5' RACE reads; one entry per CDR3 protein. The sample yields about 350,000 distinct CDR3 sequences, 8.1% seen once. Sequencing used PBMCs, obtained 35 to 50 days after the first yellow fever vaccination. Receptor source: a man aged 18-30 years who received the YFV17D yellow fever vaccine.

There are many counts of this clonotype. The chain is built from TRBV7-2 and TRBJ2-1; D not certain. V lost 2 bases, J lost 7 bases, and 9 bases lay in between. CDR1 SGHTA and CDR2 FQGNSA come from the germline V gene. CDR3 length: 13 amino acids. In DNA form, the CDR3 reads TGTGCCAGCAGCTTAAAAAGTAGAAATGAGCAGTTCTTC. Encoded protein: CASSLKSRNEQFF.

The chain joins TRBV4-3 to TRBJ1-2; a weak D match, TRBD1 (5 bases). Trimming removed 0 bases at V and 2 bases at J, with 10 bases between. Germline-derived CDR1 and CDR2 are LGHNA and YSLEER. There are 15 residues in the CDR3. CDR3: CASSQEGTGNYGYTF. CDR3 DNA: TGCGCCAGCAGCCAAGAGGGAACAGGCAACTATGGCTACACCTTC.

The V call is TRBV6-1, the J call TRBJ2-4; 8 positions match TRBD1. Per the germline V gene, CDR1 is MNHNS and CDR2 is SASEGT. CDR3 size: 14 residues. V lost 6 bases, J lost 8 bases, and 9 bases stayed unmatched. CDR3 sequence: CASSIRGRWDIQYF. The DNA for the CDR3 is TGTGCCAGCAGCATCAGGGGGCGATGGGACATTCAGTACTTC.

This clonotype was seen only a few times. This rearrangement joins TRBV11-2 to TRBJ1-6, with D tentatively TRBD1 (6 bases). The CDR3 is 16 residues long. V gave up 4 bases and J gave up 5 bases, with 15 bases separating them. Germline lookup yields CDR1 SGHAT and CDR2 FQNNGV. The CDR3 DNA reads TGTGCCAGCAGCTCTAGAGGGGGGGGAAATAATTCACCCCTCCACTTT. Protein: CASSSRGGGNNSPLHF.

The table lists this clonotype with a few counts. The rearrangement joins TRBV7-9 to TRBJ2-5; D is perhaps TRBD2 (5 bases). CDR1 SEHNR and CDR2 FQNEAQ come from the germline V gene (reference sequence). V was clipped by 1 base and J by 3 bases, with 12 bases between them. This CDR3 contains 15 residues. Here the CDR3 DNA reads TGTGCCAGCAGCTTAGTAAAACTAGAGGAAGAGACCCAGTACTTC. Protein sequence: CASSLVKLEEETQYF. Full variable domain (missing parts from reference TRBV7-9 and TRBJ2-5): DTGVSQNPRHKITKRGQNVTFRCDPISEHNRLYWYRQTLGQGPEFLTYFQNEAQLEKSRLLSDRFSAERPKGSFSTLEIQRTEQGDSAMYLCASSLVKLEEETQYFGPGTRLLVL.

This clonotype was detected a few times. The chain employs TRBV5-1 and TRBJ2-5; 9 bases are shared with TRBD2. CDR3 size: 14 residues. The V segment lost 4 bases and the J segment 5 bases; nucleotides outside the gene matches: 6. CDR1 is SGHRS and CDR2 is YFSETQ in the germline V gene. CDR3 nucleotide sequence: TGCGCCAGCAGCCTACGGACTAGCGTGGAGACCCAGTACTTC. This sequence encodes CASSLRTSVETQYF.

The J gene is TRBJ1-3, the V gene TRBV4-3; D might be TRBD1 (5 bases). The CDR3 sequence is 17 residues long. From germline, CDR1 is LGHNA and CDR2 YSLEER. V was clipped by 2 bases and J by 2 bases, with 16 bases between them. CDR3 amino acids: CASSQKLGAWPGNTIYF. In DNA, the CDR3 is TGCGCCAGCAGCCAAAAACTAGGGGCCTGGCCTGGAAACACCATATATTTT.

This clonotype was detected only a few times. The rearrangement uses TRBV5-5 and TRBJ2-6; no definite D call. The CDR3 length is 18 residues. The ends were cut back, 0 bases at V and 0 bases at J, with 13 bases in the middle. The germline CDR1 and CDR2 sequences are SGHKS and YYEKEE (reference sequence). The CDR3 nucleotides are TGTGCCAGCAGCTTGGAGCCAGACTTGCTCTCTGGGGCCAACGTCCTGACTTTC. It encodes CASSLEPDLLSGANVLTF.

This clonotype was found a few times. This sequence joins TRBV5-1 and TRBJ1-5; tentatively, D is TRBD1 (6 bases). V was clipped by 4 bases and J by 6 bases, with 17 bases between them. Germline V lookup: CDR1 SGHRS, CDR2 YFSETQ. This CDR3 has 15 amino acids. CDR3 in amino acids: CASSQEGGDSQPQHF. DNA of the CDR3: TGCGCCAGCAGCCAGGAAGGGGGAGATAGTCAGCCCCAGCATTTT.

The chain is built from TRBV7-6 and TRBJ2-7; D is possibly TRBD2 (5 bases). CDR1 SGHVS and CDR2 FNYEAQ come from the germline V gene. V gave up 5 bases and J gave up 3 bases, with 11 bases separating them. The CDR3 sequence is 13 residues long. The CDR3 region is CASSVSLGYEQYF. In nucleotides, the CDR3 is TGTGCCAGCAGCGTCTCACTAGGCTACGAGCAGTACTTC.

The chain carries TRBV12-3 or TRBV12-4 and TRBJ2-3, with D perhaps assigned TRBD1 or TRBD2 (5 bases each). The CDR3 is 12 amino acids. With 2 bases removed from V and 11 bases from J, the gap between germline ends came to 11 bases. The CDR3 DNA follows: TGTGCCAGCAGTTTAATGGGGGAGTTGCAGTATTTT. Its protein product is CASSLMGELQYF.

For the CDR3, the DNA is TGTGCCCTGGAACTAGCGGGGGCAGTCGAGACGCAGTATTTT. It is translated as CALELAGAVETQYF. The V gene is TRBV30, the J gene TRBJ2-3, with 11 bases matching TRBD2. The CDR3 has 14 amino acids. Trimming removed 8 bases from V and 9 bases from J; junction bases left unmatched: 13. Germline CDR1 reads GTSNPN; CDR2 reads SVGIG (reference sequence).

This clonotype occurred many times. The CDR3: CASGTYEQYF. For the CDR3, the DNA is TGTGCCAGTGGGACCTACGAGCAGTACTTC. The chain links TRBV19 to TRBJ2-7; D is undetermined. Trimming stripped 8 bases from V and 2 bases from J, with 4 bases between. The CDR3 runs to 10 residues. Germline lookup yields CDR1 LNHDA and CDR2 SQIVND (reference sequence).

This clonotype was found a few times. The chain employs TRBV6-2 or TRBV6-3 and TRBJ2-3, with 12 nucleotides matching TRBD2. V lost 2 bases and J lost 0; bases outside the gene matches: 9. Germline values: CDR1 MNHEY, CDR2 SVGEGT. This CDR3 spans 19 amino acids. CDR3 bases: TGTGCCAGCAGTTACGAAGTAAGGACTAGCGGGGCTAGCACAGATACGCAGTATTTT. Encoded protein: CASSYEVRTSGASTDTQYF.

The chain carries TRBV6-1 and TRBJ2-7; 9 nucleotides line up with TRBD1. The CDR3 extends over 15 amino acids. V gave up 6 bases and J gave up 1 base; unmatched junction bases: 7. Germline CDR1 is MNHNS and CDR2 is SASEGT. The chain's CDR3 is CASSHPGQGSYEQYF. DNA of the CDR3: TGTGCCAGCAGCCACCCGGGACAGGGATCCTACGAGCAGTACTTC.

This clonotype was counted a few times. The chain's CDR3 is CASSRKTGTQETQYF. For the CDR3, the DNA is TGTGCCAGCAGCCGAAAAACCGGGACACAAGAGACCCAGTACTTC. The gene calls are TRBV7-8 and TRBJ2-5, with D tentatively TRBD1 (6 bases). CDR3 length: 15 amino acids. Trimming cost V 5 bases and J 2 bases, with 15 bases left between them. Germline values: CDR1 SGHVS, CDR2 FQNEAQ. Looking up the rest from reference TRBV7-8 and TRBJ2-5 gives the full variable domain: GAGVSQSPRYKVAKRGQDVALRCDPISGHVSLFWYQQALGQGPEFLTYFQNEAQLDKSGLPSDRFFAERPEGSVSTLKIQRTQQEDSAVYLCASSRKTGTQETQYFGPGTRLLVL.

The chain uses TRBV7-2 and TRBJ2-1; TRBD2 is a possible D gene (5 bases). The length of the CDR3 is 14 residues. Trimming shortened V by 5 bases and J by 6 bases, and 14 bases separated the two germline ends. Germline V gene data show CDR1 as SGHTA and CDR2 as FQGNSA. CDR3 sequence reads: CASSQILVTNEQFF. The CDR3, as DNA: TGTGCCAGCAGCCAAATACTAGTGACCAATGAGCAGTTCTTC.

The chain's CDR3 is CASSWSNQGDTGELFF. The CDR3, as DNA: TGTGCCAGCAGTTGGAGCAACCAAGGGGACACCGGGGAGCTGTTTTTT. This chain uses TRBV6-5 with TRBJ2-2, with D maybe TRBD1 (5 bases). The CDR3 runs to 16 residues. The germline V gene encodes CDR1 MNHEY and CDR2 SVGAGI. Trimming took 4 bases from V and 3 from J, leaving 15 bases between them.

The rearrangement joins TRBV20-1 to TRBJ2-3; the D is unclear. The V end was cut by 3 bases, the J end by 3 bases, with 10 bases between. CDR3 length: 13 residues. Germline CDR1 reads DFQATT; CDR2 reads SNEGSKA (reference sequence). CDR3 bases: TGCAGTGCTAGTTTTGTAGGGACAGATACGCAGTATTTT. Protein sequence: CSASFVGTDTQYF.

A few counts support this clonotype. V and J are TRBV12-3 or TRBV12-4 and TRBJ1-2; 9 nucleotides agree with TRBD1. Trimming at V came to 6 bases and at J to 3 bases, leaving 5 bases not matched to a gene. The CDR3 is made up of 14 amino acids. CDR3 nucleotide sequence: TGTGCCAGCAGATTACAGGGGGCGGACTATGGCTACACCTTC. Amino acids: CASRLQGADYGYTF.

This clonotype was seen a few times. The chain's CDR3 is CASSYSVSGSSYNEQFF. DNA for the CDR3: TGTGCCAGCAGTTACTCGGTGTCAGGGAGCTCCTACAATGAGCAGTTCTTC. The chain recombines TRBV6-2 or TRBV6-3 with TRBJ2-1; D is possibly TRBD1 or TRBD2 (5 bases each). CDR1 MNHEY and CDR2 SVGEGT come from the germline V gene. Trimming stripped 0 bases from V and 0 bases from J, with 12 bases between. The CDR3 is made up of 17 amino acids.

This clonotype showed up just a few times. V is TRBV6-1 and J is TRBJ1-1; D is possibly TRBD1 (5 bases). Germline V gene data show CDR1 as MNHNS and CDR2 as SASEGT. V was shortened by 7 bases and J by 5 bases, with 17 bases between the two germline ends. The CDR3 runs to 14 residues. In DNA form, the CDR3 reads TGTGCCAGCACCCATCCGGGGGTTAGGACTGAAGCTTTCTTT. This encodes CASTHPGVRTEAFF.

The rearrangement uses TRBV5-6 and TRBJ2-4; D might be TRBD2 (7 bases). Germline CDR1 and CDR2: SGHDT and YYEEEE. Trimming removed 4 bases from V and 1 base from J, with 12 bases in between. The CDR3 is made up of 15 amino acids. In DNA, the CDR3 is TGTGCCAGCAGCGAGGGGGGGCCGGCCAAAAACATTCAGTACTTC. As protein: CASSEGGPAKNIQYF.

The CDR3 here is CASSSASGAPDTQYF. CDR3 DNA: TGCGCCAGCAGCTCGGCTAGTGGTGCCCCAGATACGCAGTATTTT. This chain uses TRBV5-1 with TRBJ2-3; no reliable D call. V was clipped by 3 bases and J by 4 bases, with 15 bases between them. The CDR3 consists of 15 residues. Germline values: CDR1 SGHRS, CDR2 YFSETQ.

The sample holds a few counts of this clonotype. V gene TRBV7-9 combines with J gene TRBJ1-2; D possibly corresponds to TRBD1 (5 bases). The V end was cut by 5 bases, the J end by 8 bases, with 15 bases between. The germline V gene encodes CDR1 SEHNR and CDR2 FQNEAQ (reference sequence). CDR3 length: 13 residues. For the CDR3, the DNA is TGTGCCAGCAGCCCTGAAGGGGCCGGGGGCTACACCTTC. Translated: CASSPEGAGGYTF. The full variable domain, in which reference TRBV7-9 and TRBJ1-2 provide the parts outside the CDR3, is DTGVSQNPRHKITKRGQNVTFRCDPISEHNRLYWYRQTLGQGPEFLTYFQNEAQLEKSRLLSDRFSAERPKGSFSTLEIQRTEQGDSAMYLCASSPEGAGGYTFGSGTRLTVV.

The V and J genes are TRBV11-2 and TRBJ2-2; maybe TRBD2 (5 bases). This CDR3 has 14 amino acids. V lost 5 bases and J 8 bases, leaving 15 bases between the germline ends. Germline V lookup: CDR1 SGHAT, CDR2 FQNNGV. The CDR3: CASSPGESSGELFF. The CDR3 nucleotides are TGTGCCAGCAGCCCCGGGGAGTCATCTGGGGAGCTGTTTTTT.

This clonotype came up a few times. The gene calls are TRBV20-1 and TRBJ1-5; D gene uncertain. Germline CDR1 is DFQATT and CDR2 is SNEGSKA (reference sequence). The CDR3 covers 15 residues. V lost 7 bases and J lost 4, with 20 bases in between. CDR3 amino acids: CSVRGNPGRNQPQHF. The DNA of the CDR3 is TGCAGTGTCAGAGGCAACCCCGGTAGGAATCAGCCCCAGCATTTT.